This T cell receptor (beta chain) originates from a study of blood T cell repertoires in COVID-19. Study information: There were acute and convalescent COVID-19 samples, and they came from the United States, Italy and Spain.

The germline V gene encodes CDR1 SSHAT and CDR2 FNYEAQ (reference sequence). CDR3 size: 15 residues. Method: immunoSEQ multiplex PCR; TCRdb's copy keeps in-frame clones and lacks some. The sample consists of around 260,000 clones, roughly 86% of them appearing once. Comments on this clone: The junction and the germline gene differ at one end; a read error may be behind it.

This TCR came from a human donor in a cohort sampled during active COVID-19. The sequenced sample consisted of peripheral blood. The chain recombines TRBV7-7 with TRBJ1-4; the match to TRBD1 covers 7 bases. In DNA form, the CDR3 reads TGTGCTAGCAGCGTGGGACAGAGCCCCAATGAAAAACTGTTTTTT. Its protein product is CASSVGQSPNEKLFF.